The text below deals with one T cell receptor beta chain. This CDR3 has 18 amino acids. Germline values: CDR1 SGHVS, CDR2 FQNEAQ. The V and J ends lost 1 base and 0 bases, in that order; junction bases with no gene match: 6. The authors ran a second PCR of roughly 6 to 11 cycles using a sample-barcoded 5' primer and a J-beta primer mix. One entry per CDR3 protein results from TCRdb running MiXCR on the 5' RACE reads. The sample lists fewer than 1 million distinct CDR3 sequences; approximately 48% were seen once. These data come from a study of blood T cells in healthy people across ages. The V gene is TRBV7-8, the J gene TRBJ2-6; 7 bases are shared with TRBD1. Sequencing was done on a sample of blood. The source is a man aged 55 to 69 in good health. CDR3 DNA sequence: TGTGCCAGCAGCTTAGGGACAGGACGCCCCTCTGGGGCCAACGTCCTGACTTTC. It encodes CASSLGTGRPSGANVLTF.